This TCR beta chain was recovered during a study of cytomegalovirus exposure and HLA in healthy donors. Study as a whole: Roughly 180 million T cells yielded roughly 100 million unique TCR beta sequences, as an earlier analysis found. Study findings and constraints: In a later analysis, TCR association rates varied by HLA locus: DRB1 most, HLA-C fewest. Cytomegalovirus association was listed for roughly 160 TCR beta chains. An assumption of roughly uniform sequencing depth across donors underlay the presence/absence analyses.

Trimming took 4 bases from V and 5 from J, leaving 17 bases between them. This CDR3 is 15 amino acids long. In germline, CDR1 is SGHVS, CDR2 FNYEAQ. Both 60 Vbeta primers and 13 Jbeta primers went into the PCR. Profiling relied on immunoSEQ multiplex PCR, and the TCRdb table lists in-frame clones only, not all of them. Found here are 150,000 to 200,000 clones, just under 80% of them singletons; the top ten hold about 2.9%. As concerns this clone: Its specificity is not known.

Sequencing was carried out using PBMCs. This sequence originates from a woman in her fifties or sixties in good health and CMV-seropositive. The chain has TRBV7-6 and TRBJ2-5; a possible D gene is TRBD2 (5 bases). The CDR3 sequence: CASSSEGRSQETQYF. DNA for the CDR3: TGTGCCAGCAGCTCTGAGGGCCGAAGTCAGGAGACCCAGTACTTC.